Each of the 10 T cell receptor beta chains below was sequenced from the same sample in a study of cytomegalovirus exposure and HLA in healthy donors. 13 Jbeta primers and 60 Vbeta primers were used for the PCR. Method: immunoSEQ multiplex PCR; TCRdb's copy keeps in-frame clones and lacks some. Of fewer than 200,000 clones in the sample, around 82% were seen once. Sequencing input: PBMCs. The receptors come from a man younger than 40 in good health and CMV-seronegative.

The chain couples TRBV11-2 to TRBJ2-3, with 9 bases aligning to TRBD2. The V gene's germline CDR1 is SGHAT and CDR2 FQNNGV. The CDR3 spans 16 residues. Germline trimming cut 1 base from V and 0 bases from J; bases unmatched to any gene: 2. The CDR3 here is CASSLGGTSSTDTQYF. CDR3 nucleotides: TGTGCCAGCAGCTTAGGCGGGACTAGCAGCACAGATACGCAGTATTTT.

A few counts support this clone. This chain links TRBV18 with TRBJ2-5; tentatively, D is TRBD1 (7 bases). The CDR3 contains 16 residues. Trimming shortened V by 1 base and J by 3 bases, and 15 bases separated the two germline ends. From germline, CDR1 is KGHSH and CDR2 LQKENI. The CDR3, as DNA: TGTGCCAGCTCACCACGGGCCAGGGGGGTGAAAGAGACCCAGTACTTC. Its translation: CASSPRARGVKETQYF.

The CDR3 DNA reads TGTGCCAGTAGTAACCGATGGAATAGCGGGAGAAGGGGGACCGGGGAGCTGTTTTTT. It specifies CASSNRWNSGRRGTGELFF. The J gene is TRBJ2-2, the V gene TRBV19; TRBD2 agrees at 9 bases. This CDR3 spans 19 amino acids. With 4 bases clipped from V and 5 bases from J, the junction kept 17 bases outside the gene matches. Germline V lookup: CDR1 LNHDA, CDR2 SQIVND (reference sequence).

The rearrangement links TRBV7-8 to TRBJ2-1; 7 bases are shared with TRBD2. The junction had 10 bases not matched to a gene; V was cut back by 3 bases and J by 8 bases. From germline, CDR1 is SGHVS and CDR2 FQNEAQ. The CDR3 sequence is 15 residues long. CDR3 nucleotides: TGTGCCAGCAGCTTTTCGCGCGGGGGTTTCGATGAGCAGTTCTTC. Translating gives CASSFSRGGFDEQFF.

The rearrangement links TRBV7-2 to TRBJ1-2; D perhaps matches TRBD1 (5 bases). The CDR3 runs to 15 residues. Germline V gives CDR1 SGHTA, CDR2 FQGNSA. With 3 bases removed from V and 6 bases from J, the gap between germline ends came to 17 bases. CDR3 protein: CASSFTGPRTDGYTF. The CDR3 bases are TGTGCCAGCAGCTTTACAGGCCCCAGAACCGATGGCTACACCTTC.

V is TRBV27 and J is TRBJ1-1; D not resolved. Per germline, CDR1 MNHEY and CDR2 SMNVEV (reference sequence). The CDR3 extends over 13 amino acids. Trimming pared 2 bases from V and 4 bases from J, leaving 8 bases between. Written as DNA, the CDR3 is TGTGCCAGCAGTTTAGGCAGGTCCACTGAAGCTTTCTTT. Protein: CASSLGRSTEAFF.

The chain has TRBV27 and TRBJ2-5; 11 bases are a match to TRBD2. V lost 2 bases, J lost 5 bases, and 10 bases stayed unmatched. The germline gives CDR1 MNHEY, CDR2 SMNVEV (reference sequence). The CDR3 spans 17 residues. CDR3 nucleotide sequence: TGTGCCAGCAGTTTACGGGTAGCGGGAGGGTTGGTGGAGACCCAGTACTTC. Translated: CASSLRVAGGLVETQYF.

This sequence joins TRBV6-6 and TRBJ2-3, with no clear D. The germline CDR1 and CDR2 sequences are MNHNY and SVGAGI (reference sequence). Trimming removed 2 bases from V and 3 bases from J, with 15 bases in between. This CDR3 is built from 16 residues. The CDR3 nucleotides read TGTGCCAGCAGTTACGGAGAGACCCCCGTAACAGATACGCAGTATTTT. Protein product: CASSYGETPVTDTQYF.

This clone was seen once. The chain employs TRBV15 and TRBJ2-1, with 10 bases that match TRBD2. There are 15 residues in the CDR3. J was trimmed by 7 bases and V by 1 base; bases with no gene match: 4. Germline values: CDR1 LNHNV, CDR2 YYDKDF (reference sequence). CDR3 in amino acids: CATSRVAGGGNEQFF. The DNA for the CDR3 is TGTGCCACCAGCAGAGTAGCGGGAGGAGGGAATGAGCAGTTCTTC. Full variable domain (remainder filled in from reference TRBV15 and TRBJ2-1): DAMVIQNPRYQVTQFGKPVTLSCSQTLNHNVMYWYQQKSSQAPKLLFHYYDKDFNNEADTPDNFQSRRPNTSFCFLDIRSPGLGDTAMYLCATSRVAGGGNEQFFGPGTRLTVL.

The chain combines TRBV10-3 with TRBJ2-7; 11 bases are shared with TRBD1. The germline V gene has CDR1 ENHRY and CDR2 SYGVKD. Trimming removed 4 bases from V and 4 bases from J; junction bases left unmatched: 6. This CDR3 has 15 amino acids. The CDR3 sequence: CAISAWDRGAYEQYF. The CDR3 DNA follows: TGTGCCATCAGTGCCTGGGACAGGGGGGCTTACGAGCAGTACTTC.